This is a list of T cell receptor beta chains from one sample in a study of T cells in Graves' hyperthyroidism and ophthalmopathy. TCRdb re-analysed the multiplex PCR reads in MiXCR, keeping a single row per CDR3 protein. The sample records over 400,000 distinct CDR3 sequences, roughly 14% being singletons. Sequencing was done on a sample of blood. These receptors all stem from a man between 18 and 29 years old with Graves' ophthalmopathy. The CDR3 runs from the conserved cysteine through the conserved F or W. D genes are given only for firm matches. Size values are once, few and many counts, or a class for expanded clones, and some rows have none.

many	TRBV12-3/TRBV12-4	TRBD2	TRBJ2-7	CASSPSGGADEQYF	TGTGCCAGCAGTCCTAGCGGGGGGGCCGACGAGCAGTACTTC
few	TRBV6-1	TRBD2	TRBJ2-7	CATEGGWGGLREQYF	TGTGCCACCGAAGGAGGATGGGGGGGACTGAGGGAGCAGTACTTC
few	TRBV6-2/TRBV6-3	.	TRBJ1-2	CASSYRVSNYGYTF	TGTGCCAGCAGTTACCGAGTTTCTAACTATGGCTACACCTTC
many	TRBV9	.	TRBJ2-7	CASSVGAVSTGEQYF	TGTGCCAGCAGCGTAGGGGCTGTCTCGACGGGCGAGCAGTACTTC
.	TRBV19	.	TRBJ2-7	CASSIVPAPEQYF	TGTGCCAGTAGTATAGTGCCCGCGCCAGAGCAGTACTTC
few	TRBV29-1	.	TRBJ2-5	CSVEVLGQETQYF	TGCAGCGTTGAGGTTTTGGGACAAGAGACCCAGTACTTC
few	TRBV7-2	.	TRBJ1-3	CASSRHEREAGNTIYF	TGTGCCAGCAGCCGACACGAACGGGAGGCTGGAAACACCATATATTTT
many	TRBV27	.	TRBJ2-3	CASSPGGLMELGTDTQYF	TGTGCCAGCAGTCCAGGGGGACTCATGGAGCTCGGCACAGATACGCAGTATTTT
.	TRBV20-1	TRBD1	TRBJ1-4	CSARETDRVGEKLFF	TGCAGTGCTAGAGAGACAGACAGGGTCGGTGAAAAACTGTTTTTT
many	TRBV2	TRBD2	TRBJ2-7	CASRETSGTYEQYF	TGTGCCAGCAGAGAAACTAGCGGGACCTACGAGCAGTACTTC
many	TRBV6-2/TRBV6-3	.	TRBJ2-3	CASSWRVIDTQYF	TGTGCCAGCAGTTGGCGAGTTATCGATACGCAGTATTTT
.	TRBV28	.	TRBJ2-7	CASSVPSGVAYEQYF	TGTGCCAGCAGTGTCCCCTCAGGGGTCGCCTACGAGCAGTACTTC
many	TRBV30	.	TRBJ1-1	CAWSVGQEWAEAFF	TGTGCCTGGAGTGTGGGGCAGGAATGGGCTGAAGCTTTCTTT
many	TRBV18	.	TRBJ2-1	CASSIQTANEQFF	TGTGCCAGCTCAATACAGACTGCCAATGAGCAGTTCTTC
many	TRBV30	.	TRBJ2-7	CAWTRGGGDEQYF	TGTGCCTGGACCCGAGGGGGAGGGGACGAGCAGTACTTC
few	TRBV6-1	TRBD1	TRBJ2-1	CASSEGTGGYNEQFF	TGTGCCAGCAGTGAAGGGACAGGGGGGTACAATGAGCAGTTCTTC
many	TRBV12-5	TRBD1	TRBJ2-7	CASQWGQVSYEQYF	TGTGCTAGTCAATGGGGACAGGTCTCCTACGAGCAGTACTTC
.	TRBV28	.	TRBJ1-4	CASSKTTGRDEKLFF	TGTGCCAGCAGCAAGACAACGGGGAGGGATGAAAAACTGTTTTTT
few	TRBV14	.	TRBJ2-7	CASSRRGSQKYEQYF	TGTGCCAGCAGCCGACGGGGCAGCCAGAAATACGAGCAGTACTTC
many	TRBV5-8	TRBD2	TRBJ2-1	CASSFGSGGANEQFF	TGTGCCAGCAGCTTCGGTAGCGGGGGAGCAAATGAGCAGTTCTTC
few	TRBV2	.	TRBJ1-6	CASGGEYNSPLHF	TGTGCCAGCGGGGGAGAGTATAATTCACCCCTCCACTTT
many	TRBV5-1	TRBD2	TRBJ2-1	CASSLAVTSGGYNEQFF	TGCGCCAGCAGCTTGGCCGTGACTAGCGGGGGTTACAATGAGCAGTTCTTC
.	TRBV19	TRBD2	TRBJ2-1	CASSIPGLAGAYSEQFF	TGTGCCAGTAGTATCCCCGGACTAGCGGGGGCCTACAGTGAGCAGTTCTTC
many	TRBV25-1	TRBD2	TRBJ2-1	CASSGRLAGRLPSSYNEQFF	TGTGCCAGCAGTGGCAGACTAGCGGGAAGACTTCCTAGCTCCTACAATGAGCAGTTCTTC